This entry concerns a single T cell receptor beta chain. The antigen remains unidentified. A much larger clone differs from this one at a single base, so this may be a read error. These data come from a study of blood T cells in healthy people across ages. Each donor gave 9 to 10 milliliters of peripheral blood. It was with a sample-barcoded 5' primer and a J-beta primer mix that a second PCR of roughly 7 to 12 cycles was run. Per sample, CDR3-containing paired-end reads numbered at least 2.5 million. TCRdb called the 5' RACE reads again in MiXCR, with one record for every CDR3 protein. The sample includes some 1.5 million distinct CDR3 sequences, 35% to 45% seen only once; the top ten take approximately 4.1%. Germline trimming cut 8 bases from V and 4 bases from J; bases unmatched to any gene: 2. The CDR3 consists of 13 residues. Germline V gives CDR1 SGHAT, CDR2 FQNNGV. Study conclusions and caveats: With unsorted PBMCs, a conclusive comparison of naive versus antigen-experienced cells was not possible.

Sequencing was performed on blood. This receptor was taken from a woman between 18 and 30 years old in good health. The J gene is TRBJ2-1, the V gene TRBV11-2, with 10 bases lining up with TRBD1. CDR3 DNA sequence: TGTGCCAGCGAGGGACAGGGGTACAATGAGCAGTTCTTC. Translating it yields CASEGQGYNEQFF.